The present T cell receptor beta chain was sequenced within a study of T cells in Graves' hyperthyroidism and ophthalmopathy (dated by TCRdb to the late 2010s). Regarding the research as a whole: Peripheral blood was sampled at the time of initial diagnosis, prior to any treatment. To identify distinguishing TCR V-J signatures, a discovery cohort of some 99 patients was used, comprising some 45 with Graves' ophthalmopathy and around 60 with stable Graves' hyperthyroidism. After blood sampling, hyperthyroidism patients were treated with methimazole at a starting dose of 30 mg daily, and ophthalmopathy patients were treated with high-dose intravenous methylprednisolone. Prospective prediction of ophthalmopathy was tested in an independent validation cohort of 18 to 20 hyperthyroidism patients and roughly 16 patients who later progressed to ophthalmopathy. Thyroid tissue and blood T-cell repertoires from more than 5 Graves' hyperthyroidism patients were also compared in the study. The 75 to 100 discovery patients were randomly split 7:3 into training and test sets. The paper describes TCR Vbeta CDR3 sequencing of 120 to 150 peripheral blood samples, made up of roughly 40 ophthalmopathy patients, over 70 hyperthyroidism patients and 17 progressor patients.

Overall study outcomes, separate from this receptor: In cross-validation, a model built on a 13 V-J signature told ophthalmopathy apart from stable hyperthyroidism with approximately 90% sensitivity and about 81% specificity, and in testing the same model reached 80%/75%. Blood samples also contained most of the expanded thyroid clonotypes (frequency above 0.001), which suggests that blood repertoires may reflect thyroid immune responses. In validation, the model predicted progression to ophthalmopathy a median of 6.5 months before onset, with approximately 68% sensitivity and roughly 73% specificity. No statistical method was used to fix the sample size in advance, and group allocation was not hidden from the investigators.

A patient counted as having stable Graves' hyperthyroidism if no progression to ophthalmopathy occurred over 18 months of follow-up. Hyperthyroidism patients were newly diagnosed, with disease duration under 2 months, and aged 18 to 65 years. Patients with uncontrolled infections, other autoimmune diseases, pregnancy or lactation were excluded. Diagnoses were established on the basis of clinical symptoms, serum thyroxine and TRAb, thyroid ultrasound, and orbital computed tomography. Ficoll-Paque density gradient centrifugation was used to isolate PBMCs from around 10 ml of fresh peripheral blood. Trizol reagent was used to extract total RNA, and RNA quality was then checked on an Agilent 2100 Bioanalyzer. The TCR beta CDR3 regions were amplified from RNA transcripts. The TCR CDR3 was subjected to a first round of RT-PCR using the HTBI primer set and the Qiagen OneStep RT-PCR kit. Libraries were constructed in a second round of multiplex PCR, after which size selection and purification were carried out. The libraries were sequenced on an Illumina HiSeq2000 using paired-end 100 bp reads. The study's processing was this. SOAPnuke was used to process the raw data, throwing out any read that contained adapters or uncalled bases, had a mean Phred below 15, or lacked an exact constant-primer or identifier match. High-quality paired reads were merged with COPE v1.2.5, and unique nucleotide sequences were defined as clonotypes. Clonotypes were aligned to IMGT TRBV, TRBD and TRBJ reference segments using MiTCR v1.1. The analysis was restricted to V-J combinations with a frequency above 0.0001, which together covered about 99% of the repertoires. The TCS score was defined as the ratio of F50 (clonal expansion) to E x V (chaos), calculated using BLOSUM62-based TCRdist between CDR3 peptides within each V-J. Welch's t-statistics and random forest reduced roughly 540 V-J features to roughly 13, which were used in a naive Bayes classifier (R e1071). Through fastp at Q25 and MiXCR, TCRdb rebuilt clones from the public reads, retaining in-frame beta chains. Identical CDR3 proteins give one entry, which carries the most common genes and DNA. It is TCRdb's table, rather than the study itself, that gives the V and J calls and clone size. This sample has 350,000 to 500,000 distinct CDR3 sequences in its table, and 12% to 15% of those were observed once. The ten top clones hold 4% to 6.5% of the sample.

A note on this clonotype: Its antigen is unknown. There are no base qualities to consult, and no much larger clone falls within one base.

CDR1 is given as LNHNV and CDR2 as YYDKDF, both from the germline V gene (reference sequence). The CDR3 runs 15 amino acids, cysteine and phenylalanine included. The only DNA kept is the CDR3, 45 bases in frame from the first base. Trimmed from V: 5 bases; trimmed from J: 5 bases; junction bases lacking a gene match: 7. The TCR sequence derives from a young woman with Graves' hyperthyroidism. Sequencing input: blood. The V and J genes are TRBV15 and TRBJ1-3; 9 central bases correspond to TRBD1. The DNA is TGTGCCACCAGCGGCGCCGGACAGGGGCGAAACACCATATATTTT. It translates as CATSGAGQGRNTIYF.